A selection of T cell receptor beta chains follows, all from one sample in a study of OX40 agonist ivuxolimab in advanced cancers. Method: immunoSEQ multiplex PCR; TCRdb's copy keeps in-frame clones and lacks some. Found here are roughly 45,000 clones, roughly 86% of them singletons; the top ten hold 35%. Sequenced here: CD4+ or CD8+ T cells sorted from blood, sampled in a trial of the OX40 agonist ivuxolimab. The receptors were sampled from an adult with an advanced solid tumor such as melanoma, head and neck, liver or kidney cancer. The CDR3 runs from the conserved cysteine through the conserved F or W. D genes are given only for firm matches. Size values are once, few and many counts, or a class for expanded clones, and some rows have none.

>TRBD2|TRBJ2-3|NA|TRBV5-1
TGCGCCAGCAGCAATAGCGGGAGGGCAACAGATACGCAGTATTTT
CASSNSGRATDTQYF
>NA|TRBJ2-7|NA|TRBV12-1
TGTGCCAGCAGCTTTGATTCGAGGGCAGGGGCCTCCTACGAGCAGTACTTC
CASSFDSRAGASYEQYF
>NA|TRBJ2-7|NA|TRBV6-1
TGTGCCAGCCCACTCGCCGGGAGCTCCTACGAGCAGTACTTC
CASPLAGSSYEQYF
>NA|TRBJ2-4|NA|TRBV7-9
TGTGCCAGCAGGGGCAGGGAAAGTACCAAAAACATTCAGTACTTC
CASRGRESTKNIQYF
>NA|TRBJ2-3|NA|TRBV19
TGTGCCAGTACCGGGTCGGTGTTGAGGGCGGCGGGACCTAGCACAGATACGCAGTATTTT
CASTGSVLRAAGPSTDTQYF
>TRBD2|TRBJ2-1|NA|TRBV28
TGTGCCAGCAGTGGGACTAGCAAGCTTGAGCAGTTCTTC
CASSGTSKLEQFF
>NA|TRBJ2-7|NA|TRBV4-1
TGCGCCAGCAGCCTCCTCCGGGGGTCCTCCTACGAGCAGTACTTC
CASSLLRGSSYEQYF
>TRBD1|TRBJ1-2|NA|TRBV28
TGTGCCAGCAGTTCCAAGCCACAGGGGTACACCTTC
CASSSKPQGYTF
>NA|TRBJ2-6|NA|TRBV28
TGTGCCAGCAGTTTGGGGGACAATCACTCTGGGGCCAACGTCCTGACTTTC
CASSLGDNHSGANVLTF
>TRBD1|TRBJ1-6|NA|TRBV28
TGTGCCAGCAGCTTAAGGCACAGGGGGCAAAATTCACCCCTCCACTTT
CASSLRHRGQNSPLHF
>NA|TRBJ1-2|NA|TRBV6-1
TGTGCCACAGGGAGCGCTGGCGGCTACACCTTC
CATGSAGGYTF
>NA|TRBJ2-7|NA|TRBV5-4
TGTGCCAGCAGCCCCTCTGGGGCATCCTACGAGCAGTACTTC
CASSPSGASYEQYF
>NA|TRBJ1-3|NA|TRBV6-1
TGTGCCAGCAGACCCTCTGGAAACACCATATATTTT
CASRPSGNTIYF
>NA|TRBJ2-2|NA|TRBV7-3
TGTGCCAGCAGCCTAGTGGGGGAGAGAGGGGAGCTGTTTTTT
CASSLVGERGELFF
>NA|TRBJ2-7|NA|TRBV11-3
TGTGCCAGCACCTCCCCCGGGCGGAGAAGTCGGGGCGAGCAGTACTTC
CASTSPGRRSRGEQYF
>NA|TRBJ2-3|NA|TRBV9
TGTGCCAGCAGCTTTAGACCCGGGGCAGATACGCAGTATTTT
CASSFRPGADTQYF
>NA|TRBJ1-2|NA|TRBV10-3
TGTGCCATCAGTGAGCGGGGACACTATGGCTACACCTTC
CAISERGHYGYTF
>TRBD2|TRBJ2-3|once|TRBV7-2
TGTGCCAGCAGCACTTCGGGACTAGCTGGGACAGATACGCAGTATTTT
CASSTSGLAGTDTQYF
>NA|TRBJ2-2|NA|TRBV6-6
TGTGCCAGCAGCCCACAGGGGGGGGTGGCCGGGGAGCTGTTTTTT
CASSPQGGVAGELFF
>NA|TRBJ2-5|NA|TRBV11-2
TGTGCCAGCAGTCCTTCTCCCAACCAAGAGACCCAGTACTTC
CASSPSPNQETQYF
>TRBD2|TRBJ2-7|NA|TRBV7-9
TGTGCCAGCAGTGAGTCTAGCGGGAGGGCCAACGAGCAGTACTTC
CASSESSGRANEQYF
>NA|TRBJ2-4|once|TRBV6-1
TGTGCCAGCAGTGACAGGGTAAACATTCAGTACTTC
CASSDRVNIQYF
>NA|TRBJ1-1|once|TRBV7-9
TGTGCCAGCAGCTCGTCACAGGGAAGTGAAGCTTTCTTT
CASSSSQGSEAFF
>NA|TRBJ1-1|once|TRBV7-2
TGTGCCAGCAGCCAAAGAACGGGGGGAACTGAAGCTTTCTTT
CASSQRTGGTEAFF
>TRBD2|TRBJ2-7|NA|TRBV9
TGTGCCAGCAGCGTTTCTAGCGGTTCCTACGAGCAGTACTTC
CASSVSSGSYEQYF
>NA|TRBJ2-7|once|TRBV18
TGTGCCAGCTCACCACCGCCGGGGGCGCTTGAGCAGTACTTC
CASSPPPGALEQYF
>NA|TRBJ1-6|NA|TRBV25-1
TGTGCCAGCAGAGGGGATTCACCCCTCCACTTT
CASRGDSPLHF
>NA|TRBJ1-5|NA|TRBV2
TGTGCCAGCAGCTCCTGGTCAGGGGACCAGCCCCAGCATTTT
CASSSWSGDQPQHF
>NA|TRBJ1-2|few|TRBV10-3
TGTGCCACCCTGGGTAAGGATGGCTACACCTTC
CATLGKDGYTF
>TRBD2|TRBJ2-5|NA|TRBV28
TGTGCCAGCAGTGCTAGCGGGGGGGCCGTCCAAGAGACCCAGTACTTC
CASSASGGAVQETQYF
>TRBD1|TRBJ2-1|NA|TRBV5-4
TGTGCCAGCAGCTCACTAACAGGGGTCTCCTACAATGAGCAGTTCTTC
CASSSLTGVSYNEQFF
>NA|TRBJ1-2|NA|TRBV14
TGTGCCAGCAGCTTTCTAAGGTCGGAAGGCTACACCTTC
CASSFLRSEGYTF
>TRBD1|TRBJ2-7|NA|TRBV6-7
TGTGCCAGAACCGGGACAGGGGATTACGAGCAGTACTTC
CARTGTGDYEQYF
>NA|TRBJ2-7|NA|TRBV9
TGTGCCAGCAGTTTTAACGGGAACTCCTACGAGCAGTACTTC
CASSFNGNSYEQYF
>TRBD2|TRBJ2-1|NA|TRBV2
TGTGCCAGCAGAGGACTAGCGGGAGCCGACAATGAGCAGTTCTTC
CASRGLAGADNEQFF
>TRBD1|TRBJ1-5|NA|TRBV28
TGTGCCAGCAGTTCACAAAAGGACAGGGGAAATCAGCCCCAGCATTTT
CASSSQKDRGNQPQHF
>NA|TRBJ2-3|NA|TRBV21-1
TGTGCCAGCAGCAAAGGCGAGGGTACAGATACGCAGTATTTT
CASSKGEGTDTQYF
>NA|TRBJ1-1|NA|TRBV7-9
TGTGCCAGCAGCCCCACCTTAAACACTGAAGCTTTCTTT
CASSPTLNTEAFF
>NA|TRBJ2-7|NA|TRBV6-5
TGTGCCAGCAGTTACTCGAGAGGATACGAGCAGTACTTC
CASSYSRGYEQYF
>TRBD1|TRBJ2-7|NA|TRBV18
TGTGCCAGCTCACCGGGACAGGGGATGGTGGGCTCCTACGAGCAGTACTTC
CASSPGQGMVGSYEQYF
>TRBD1|TRBJ1-2|NA|TRBV28
TGTGCCAGCAGTTCCGGGACAGGGGAGGTTGGCTACACCTTC
CASSSGTGEVGYTF
>TRBD1|TRBJ2-4|NA|TRBV25-1
TGTGCCAGCAGTGCGACAGGGAGTGGAGCCAAAAACATTCAGTACTTC
CASSATGSGAKNIQYF
>NA|TRBJ2-4|NA|TRBV4-2
TGTGCCAGCAGCCAAGCCGGCGGTCTAGCCAAAAACATTCAGTACTTC
CASSQAGGLAKNIQYF
>NA|TRBJ2-2|NA|TRBV2
TGTGCCAGCAGCCCACCGTCGTCCCGGACGAACACCGGGGAGCTGTTTTTT
CASSPPSSRTNTGELFF
>NA|TRBJ1-1|NA|TRBV12-2
TGTGCAAGTGAAGGGGGAGGTGGATTCACGGCTGAAGCTTTCTTT
CASEGGGGFTAEAFF
>NA|TRBJ1-5|NA|TRBV6-5
TGTGCCAGCAGCCTCAGGGAAAAACAGCCCCAGCATTTT
CASSLREKQPQHF